This section outlines one T cell receptor (beta chain) sequence together with its context. Its specificity is not known. The CDR3 sequence is 12 residues long. The germline CDR1 and CDR2 sequences are SGHTA and FQGNSA. The germline V and J ends were trimmed by 10 bases and 1 base, with 7 bases remaining between them. This sample was taken from a study of T cell repertoires in cytomegalovirus infection. About the research overall: Public signatures in TCR beta pointed to CMV infection and matching HLA type. General study points: Ex vivo responses were dominated by HLA-C-restricted CMV-specific TCR beta clonotypes. Based on cumulative public TCR beta family frequency, carriers of CMV plus the relevant HLA were identified.

Via MiXCR, TCRdb re-called the reads, giving one row per CDR3 protein. The sample lists about 230,000 distinct CDR3 sequences, approximately 24% occurring once. Sequences were obtained from CD8+ T cells from PBMCs. The chain recombines TRBV7-2 with TRBJ2-2; D unresolved. The source is a human donor in good health (CMV status not recorded). Some clones in this sample may be carry-over from other donors' samples. The CDR3 reads CAIRQNTGELFF. CDR3 bases: TGTGCCATTCGACAGAACACCGGGGAGCTGTTTTTT.